This is a list of T cell receptor beta chains from one sample in a study of PD-L1 blockade in urothelial cancer. Using immunoSEQ multiplex PCR, the repertoire was profiled, and TCRdb retains in-frame clones only, with some absent. Here the sample spans over 100,000 clones, approximately 88% being singletons. Source: PBMCs, taken around atezolizumab (anti-PD-L1) treatment. The receptors here all came from a man between 45 and 60 years old with urothelial cancer. The CDR3 runs from the conserved cysteine through the conserved F or W. D genes are given only for firm matches. Size is stated for part of the rows, as once, few or many counts, or as a class when the clone is expanded.

clone_size d_call j_call v_call cdr3_aa cdr3_nt
once TRBD2 TRBJ2-1 TRBV9 CASSVELGGRYNEQFF TGTGCCAGCAGCGTAGAGCTGGGCGGGAGATACAATGAGCAGTTCTTC
once TRBD2 TRBJ2-5 TRBV6-5 CASIPPSGRDETQYF TGTGCCAGCATCCCCCCGAGCGGGAGAGATGAGACCCAGTACTTC
NA NA TRBJ2-3 TRBV5-6 CASSFQGTDTQYF TGTGCCAGCAGCTTTCAGGGCACAGATACGCAGTATTTT
NA TRBD1 TRBJ1-2 TRBV27 CASSLGTAGVYGYTF TGTGCCAGCAGTTTGGGGACAGCCGGAGTCTATGGCTACACCTTC
NA NA TRBJ2-3 TRBV14 CASSRGSFTDTQYF TGTGCCAGCAGCCGAGGGTCATTCACAGATACGCAGTATTTT
NA TRBD2 TRBJ2-1 TRBV10-3 CAISVGLASYNEQFF TGTGCCATCAGTGTGGGACTAGCGAGCTACAATGAGCAGTTCTTC
NA NA TRBJ2-5 TRBV13 CASARQEETQYF TGTGCCAGCGCGCGACAGGAAGAGACCCAGTACTTC
NA NA TRBJ2-7 TRBV7-8 CASSPRDSSYEQYF TGTGCCAGCAGCCCCCGGGACTCCTCCTACGAGCAGTACTTC
NA NA TRBJ2-7 TRBV9 CASSPRVGALYEQYF TGTGCCAGCAGCCCCCGGGTGGGGGCCCTTTACGAGCAGTACTTC
NA NA TRBJ2-5 TRBV28 CASSLPRVDRTQYF TGTGCCAGCAGTTTACCGAGGGTAGATCGGACCCAGTACTTC
few NA TRBJ2-7 TRBV6-5 CASSYSAHRYEQYF TGTGCCAGCAGTTACTCGGCCCACCGCTACGAGCAGTACTTC
NA NA TRBJ2-1 TRBV10-2 CASSENLPSDEQFF TGCGCCAGCAGTGAGAATCTACCGTCGGATGAGCAGTTCTTC
NA TRBD2 TRBJ2-7 TRBV5-1 CASSTGSGISSYEQYF TGCGCCAGCAGCACAGGAAGCGGGATAAGCTCCTACGAGCAGTACTTC
NA TRBD1 TRBJ2-6 TRBV9 CASSPWDRFSGANVLTF TGTGCCAGCAGCCCGTGGGACAGGTTCTCTGGGGCCAACGTCCTGACTTTC
NA TRBD1 TRBJ2-1 TRBV7-3 CASSLYGQGLVGEQFF TGTGCCAGCAGCTTATACGGACAGGGCCTCGTGGGGGAGCAGTTCTTC
NA TRBD2 TRBJ2-1 TRBV7-2 CASTFGGNEQFF TGTGCCAGCACCTTCGGGGGGAATGAGCAGTTCTTC
NA NA TRBJ2-3 TRBV6-1 CASSGGFSDTQYF TGTGCCAGCAGCGGAGGGTTCTCAGATACGCAGTATTTT
NA TRBD1 TRBJ1-1 TRBV6-5 CASSGQVNTEAFF TGTGCCAGCAGTGGACAGGTGAACACTGAAGCTTTCTTT
NA TRBD1 TRBJ2-7 TRBV27 CASSLFGTGVDNEQYF TGTGCCAGCAGTCTGTTCGGGACAGGGGTTGACAACGAGCAGTACTTC
once TRBD2 TRBJ2-7 TRBV19 CASSKIAGGLNEQYF TGTGCCAGTAGTAAGATAGCGGGAGGATTGAACGAGCAGTACTTC
NA TRBD1 TRBJ2-7 TRBV13 CASSPGQGAVYEQYF TGTGCCAGCAGTCCCGGACAGGGGGCTGTTTACGAGCAGTACTTC
NA TRBD2 TRBJ2-5 TRBV4-2 CASSQGKLAGVEETQYF TGTGCCAGCAGCCAAGGGAAACTAGCGGGAGTCGAAGAGACCCAGTACTTC
NA NA TRBJ2-3 TRBV7-6 CASSPTRADTQYF TGTGCCAGCAGCCCCACTAGGGCAGATACGCAGTATTTT
once NA TRBJ1-1 TRBV5-8 CASSSGQHQKAFF TGTGCCAGCAGCTCAGGCCAGCACCAAAAAGCTTTCTTT
NA TRBD2 TRBJ2-1 TRBV5-6 CATGRTSVYNEQFF TGTGCCACAGGTAGGACTAGCGTTTACAATGAGCAGTTCTTC
NA TRBD2 TRBJ2-1 TRBV15 CATSLGLAGGLSSYNEQFF TGTGCCACCAGCCTGGGACTAGCGGGAGGTCTTAGCTCCTACAATGAGCAGTTCTTC
NA NA TRBJ1-1 TRBV9 CASSEAANTEAFF TGTGCCAGCAGCGAGGCGGCGAACACTGAAGCTTTCTTT
NA NA TRBJ1-1 TRBV28 CASTPGGDTEAFF TGTGCCAGCACCCCCGGGGGGGACACTGAAGCTTTCTTT
NA TRBD1 TRBJ1-5 TRBV28 CASRGGTGRSNQPQHF TGTGCCAGCAGAGGAGGGACAGGTCGTTCCAATCAGCCCCAGCATTTT
NA TRBD1 TRBJ2-7 TRBV11-2 CASSWTGASEQYF TGTGCCAGCAGTTGGACAGGTGCCAGCGAGCAGTACTTC
NA TRBD1 TRBJ1-2 TRBV6-6 CASSPGTGGGYTF TGTGCCAGCAGTCCCGGGACAGGCGGTGGCTACACCTTC
NA TRBD2 TRBJ2-1 TRBV29-1 CSVEGTSGRSDEQFF TGCAGCGTTGAAGGGACTAGCGGGAGATCAGATGAGCAGTTCTTC